The 2 T cell receptor beta chains listed next were all sequenced from one sample in a study of cytomegalovirus exposure and HLA in healthy donors. PCR employed 60 Vbeta and 13 Jbeta primers. TCRdb's copy holds only in-frame clones and misses some; the assay was immunoSEQ multiplex PCR. The table has 110,000 to 150,000 clones, around 79% seen once. Sequenced: PBMCs. The receptor set was obtained from a male donor in good health and CMV-seronegative.

This chain links TRBV7-9 with TRBJ1-4; no clear D gene. V was shortened by 5 bases and J by 8 bases, with 15 bases between the two germline ends. The CDR3 is made up of 14 amino acids. Per the germline V gene, CDR1 is SEHNR and CDR2 is FQNEAQ (reference sequence). CDR3 sequence (DNA): TGTGCCAGCAGCCTTGGGTTGGCGGGAGAAAAACTGTTTTTT. Protein sequence: CASSLGLAGEKLFF.

This clone was counted once. The V gene is TRBV10-3, the J gene TRBJ2-7, with 8 bases matching TRBD1. Trimming removed 4 bases from V and 2 bases from J; junction bases left unmatched: 4. The germline gives CDR1 ENHRY, CDR2 SYGVKD. The CDR3 has 14 amino acids. The CDR3 sequence: CAISGQGTAYEQYF. The CDR3, as DNA: TGTGCCATCAGTGGACAGGGGACTGCCTACGAGCAGTACTTC.